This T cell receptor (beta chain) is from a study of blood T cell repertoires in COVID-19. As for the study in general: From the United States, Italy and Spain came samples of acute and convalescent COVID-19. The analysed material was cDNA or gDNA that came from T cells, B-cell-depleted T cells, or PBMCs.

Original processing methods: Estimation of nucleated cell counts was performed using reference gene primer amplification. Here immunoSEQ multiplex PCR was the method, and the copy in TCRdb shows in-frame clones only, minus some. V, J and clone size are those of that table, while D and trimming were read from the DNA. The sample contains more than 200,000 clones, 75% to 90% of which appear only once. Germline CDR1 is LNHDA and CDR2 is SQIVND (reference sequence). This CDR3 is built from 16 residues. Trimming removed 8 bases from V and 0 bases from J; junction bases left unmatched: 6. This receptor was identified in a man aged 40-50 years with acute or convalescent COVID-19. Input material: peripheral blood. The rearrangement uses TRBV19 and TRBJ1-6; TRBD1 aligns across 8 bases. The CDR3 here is CASGGQESSYNSPLHF. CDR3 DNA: TGTGCCAGTGGGGGACAGGAGAGCTCCTATAATTCACCCCTCCACTTT.